Listed here are 13 T cell receptor beta chains from one sample, sequenced in a study of blood T cell repertoires in COVID-19. The table came from immunoSEQ multiplex PCR; TCRdb's copy has only in-frame clones and leaves some out. The sample consists of roughly 99,000 clones, 88% of them appearing once. The sequencing sample was made of peripheral blood. The receptors come from a man aged 45-65 years with COVID-19, enrolled during active disease.

The genes are TRBV9 and TRBJ2-1, with D perhaps matching TRBD2 (6 bases). The germline gives CDR1 SGDLS, CDR2 YYNGEE. Trimming pared 5 bases from V and 6 bases from J, leaving 18 bases between. The CDR3 runs 15 residues. The CDR3 coding sequence is TGTGCCAGCAGTGCCAGGGTTGTGGGGGGCAATGAGCAGTTCTTC. Translating it yields CASSARVVGGNEQFF.

This clone came up a few times. V and J are TRBV5-8 and TRBJ1-1, with D unclear. The CDR3 loop spans 14 amino acids. Germline CDR1 and CDR2: SGHTS and YDEGEE. The V end lost 0 bases, the J end lost 1 base, and 7 bases lay between the germline ends. CDR3 nucleotides: TGTGCCAGCAGCTTGGTGGCAGGGAACACTGAAGCTTTCTTT. It is translated as CASSLVAGNTEAFF.

This sequence joins TRBV18 and TRBJ1-4, with D uncertain. Germline CDR1 and CDR2: KGHSH and LQKENI. This CDR3 has 16 residues. V gave up 2 bases and J gave up 0 bases, with 10 bases separating them. CDR3 nucleotide sequence: TGTGCCAGCTCACCAGGGCAGCTCGCAACTAATGAAAAACTGTTTTTT. Translating gives CASSPGQLATNEKLFF.

This chain links TRBV7-9 with TRBJ1-6, with TRBD1 matching over 9 bases. This CDR3 contains 15 residues. The germline gives CDR1 SEHNR, CDR2 FQNEAQ (reference sequence). The V and J ends lost 0 bases and 10 bases, in that order; junction bases with no gene match: 4. CDR3 sequence reads: CASSLAGQGRSPLHF. The CDR3 coding sequence is TGTGCCAGCAGCTTAGCGGGACAGGGAAGATCACCCCTCCACTTT.

In this sample, this clone turned up once. The CDR3 coding sequence is TGTGCCAGCAGTTCGATGGGGCGTGAAAAACTGTTTTTT. Translated, it gives CASSSMGREKLFF. J is TRBJ1-4 and V is TRBV12-3 or TRBV12-4; possibly TRBD1 for D (5 bases). This CDR3 comprises 13 residues. V dropped 4 bases and J dropped 7 bases, with 10 bases sitting between them.

The chain combines TRBV6-5 with TRBJ1-5; perhaps TRBD1 as D (6 bases). Germline V gene lookup returns CDR1 MNHEY and CDR2 SVGAGI. V lost 7 bases and J lost 0, with 13 bases in between. The length of the CDR3 is 15 residues. CDR3 in amino acids: CASKGGEYSNQPQHF. CDR3 sequence (DNA): TGTGCCAGCAAAGGGGGGGAATATAGCAATCAGCCCCAGCATTTT.

The chain joins TRBV24-1 to TRBJ2-2, with 8 bases matching TRBD2. There are 16 residues in the CDR3. The germline CDR1 and CDR2 sequences are KGHDR and SFDVKD. V lost 4 bases, J lost 6 bases, and 9 bases stayed unmatched. Written as DNA, the CDR3 is TGTGCCACCAGTGAATCGGGGGGGCCGTCTGCCGGGGAGCTGTTTTTT. This sequence encodes CATSESGGPSAGELFF.

This chain connects TRBV7-2 to TRBJ2-3; TRBD2 agrees at 11 bases. Germline CDR1 SGHTA, CDR2 FQGNSA. The V gene end was trimmed by 5 bases and the J gene end by 2 bases; junction bases not matched to a gene: 6. This CDR3 comprises 16 residues. The CDR3 reads CASSVLAGGLTDTQYF. The DNA for the CDR3 is TGTGCCAGCAGCGTATTAGCGGGGGGGCTCACAGATACGCAGTATTTT.

This clone was recorded only once. The rearrangement uses TRBV7-2 and TRBJ1-6, with 7 bases identical to TRBD1. The CDR3 is 14 residues long. With 5 bases clipped from V and 8 bases from J, the junction kept 6 bases outside the gene matches. Germline V lookup: CDR1 SGHTA, CDR2 FQGNSA. The CDR3 DNA reads as TGTGCCAGCAGCCAAGACAGGGTGTATTCACCCCTCCACTTT. Its translation is CASSQDRVYSPLHF.

V gene TRBV7-2 combines with J gene TRBJ2-7; D ambiguous. CDR1 SGHTA and CDR2 FQGNSA come from the germline V gene. V lost 3 bases and J 6 bases, leaving 6 bases between the germline ends. CDR3 size: 11 residues. In nucleotides, the CDR3 is TGTGCCAGCAGCTTCAGTCGCGAGCAGTACTTC. Amino acids: CASSFSREQYF.

V gene TRBV5-1 combines with J gene TRBJ1-2; D possibly corresponds to TRBD1 (5 bases). The V and J ends lost 2 bases and 8 bases respectively, with 10 bases between them. This CDR3 is built from 12 residues. Germline lookup yields CDR1 SGHRS and CDR2 YFSETQ. CDR3 protein: CASSFEGVGYTF. The CDR3 nucleotides are TGCGCCAGCAGCTTCGAAGGGGTGGGCTACACCTTC.

The chain carries TRBV6-2 or TRBV6-3 and TRBJ1-4; D unresolved. The germline gives CDR1 MNHEY, CDR2 SVGEGT. V shed 6 bases and J shed 10 bases, with 18 bases lying between them. The CDR3 length is 14 residues. CDR3 DNA: TGTGCCAGCAGCCCCGGGGAGGGTCGGCTAAAACTGTTTTTT. Amino acid sequence: CASSPGEGRLKLFF.

There are a few counts of this clone. The rearrangement links TRBV19 to TRBJ1-4; 8 bases are shared with TRBD1. Germline lookup yields CDR1 LNHDA and CDR2 SQIVND (reference sequence). The CDR3 is 17 residues long. Trimming took 7 bases from V and 0 from J; bases not matched to a gene: 10. The CDR3 protein is CASNRRSQGATNEKLFF. CDR3 nucleotide sequence: TGTGCCAGTAATAGAAGGTCACAGGGGGCAACTAATGAAAAACTGTTTTTT.